This T cell receptor (beta chain) appears in the sequencing data of a study of T cell responses to AZD1222 COVID-19 vaccine. The V segment lost 1 base and the J segment 8 bases; nucleotides outside the gene matches: 12. This CDR3 contains 16 residues. The germline V gene has CDR1 LNHDA and CDR2 SQIVND (reference sequence). Sequenced by immunoSEQ multiplex PCR; TCRdb stores in-frame clones only, minus some. The profile shows some 86,000 clones, approximately 80% of them singletons. The rearrangement uses TRBV19 and TRBJ2-3; 7 nucleotides match TRBD1. Source: peripheral blood, taken on day 0 of AZD1222 vaccination. This sequence originates from an adult in good health. For the CDR3, the DNA is TGTGCCAGTAGTATAGGCGTGGGGCAGGGGGATGGTACGCAGTATTTT. Translation: CASSIGVGQGDGTQYF.